This TCR beta chain is drawn from a study of T cell repertoires in cytomegalovirus infection. Study in general: A matching HLA type, together with CMV infection, was signaled by public TCR beta signatures.

V was shortened by 4 bases and J by 6 bases, with 8 bases between the two germline ends. This CDR3 spans 12 amino acids. Germline V gene sequence: CDR1 SGHVS, CDR2 FQNEAQ. The table lists this clonotype with many counts. TCRdb recomputed calls from the reads with MiXCR, one row per CDR3 protein. The table includes more than 200,000 distinct CDR3 sequences, roughly 9% detected once. This sequence originates from a human donor in good health (CMV status not recorded). Some clones in this sample may be carry-over from other donors' samples. The chain links TRBV7-8 to TRBJ2-3; D is tentatively TRBD1 or TRBD2 (5 bases each). The sequencing input was PBMCs. The CDR3 loop reads CASSSGPDTQYF. In DNA form, the CDR3 reads TGTGCCAGCAGCTCGGGACCCGATACGCAGTATTTT. The entire variable domain, with the rest obtained from reference TRBV7-8 and TRBJ2-3, is as follows: GAGVSQSPRYKVAKRGQDVALRCDPISGHVSLFWYQQALGQGPEFLTYFQNEAQLDKSGLPSDRFFAERPEGSVSTLKIQRTQQEDSAVYLCASSSGPDTQYFGPGTRLTVL.